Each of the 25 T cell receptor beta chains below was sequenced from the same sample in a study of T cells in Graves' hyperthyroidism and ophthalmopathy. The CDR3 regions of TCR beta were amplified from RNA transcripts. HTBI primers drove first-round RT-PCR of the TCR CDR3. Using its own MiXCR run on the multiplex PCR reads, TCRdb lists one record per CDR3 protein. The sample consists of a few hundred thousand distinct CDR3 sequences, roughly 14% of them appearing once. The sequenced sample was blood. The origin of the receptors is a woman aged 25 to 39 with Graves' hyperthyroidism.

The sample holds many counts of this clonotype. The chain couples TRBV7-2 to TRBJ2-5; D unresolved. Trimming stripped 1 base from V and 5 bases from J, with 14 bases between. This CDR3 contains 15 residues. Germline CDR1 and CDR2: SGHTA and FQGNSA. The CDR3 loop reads CASSLVSGYVETQYF. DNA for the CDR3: TGTGCCAGCAGCTTAGTCTCGGGCTATGTGGAGACCCAGTACTTC. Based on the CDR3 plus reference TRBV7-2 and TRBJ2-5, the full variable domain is GAGVSQSPSNKVTEKGKDVELRCDPISGHTALYWYRQSLGQGLEFLIYFQGNSAPDKSGLPSDRFSAERTGGSVSTLTIQRTQQEDSAVYLCASSLVSGYVETQYFGPGTRLLVL.

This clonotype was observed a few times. CDR3: CAIKRAENTEAFF. The CDR3 bases are TGTGCCATCAAGAGGGCTGAGAACACTGAAGCTTTCTTT. This rearrangement joins TRBV10-3 to TRBJ1-1, with no clear D. The CDR3 length is 13 residues. The germline CDR1 and CDR2 sequences are ENHRY and SYGVKD. V lost 7 bases to trimming and J lost 1 base, with 10 bases between them.

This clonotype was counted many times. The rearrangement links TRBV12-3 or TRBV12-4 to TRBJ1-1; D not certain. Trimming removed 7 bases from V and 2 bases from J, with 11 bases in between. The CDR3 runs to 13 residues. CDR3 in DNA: TGTGCCAGCATTCGGGCCTTCAACACTGAAGCTTTCTTT. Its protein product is CASIRAFNTEAFF.

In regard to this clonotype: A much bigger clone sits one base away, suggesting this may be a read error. CDR3 coding DNA: TGTGCCAGCAGTGACCCCGGGACCCAAGAGACCCAGTACTTC. Amino acid sequence: CASSDPGTQETQYF. The V and J genes are TRBV27 and TRBJ2-5, with D possibly being TRBD1 or TRBD2 (5 bases each). Between the trimmed V and J ends, which lost 5 bases and 1 base, there was a span of 11 bases. The CDR3 has 14 residues. Germline-derived CDR1 and CDR2 are MNHEY and SMNVEV (reference sequence).

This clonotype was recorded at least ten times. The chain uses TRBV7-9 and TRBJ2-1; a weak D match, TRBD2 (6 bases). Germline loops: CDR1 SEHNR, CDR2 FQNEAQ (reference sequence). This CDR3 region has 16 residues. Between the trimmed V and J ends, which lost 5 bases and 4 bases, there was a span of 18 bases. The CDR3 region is CASSGLERAGYNEQFF. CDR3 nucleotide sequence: TGTGCCAGCAGCGGTTTGGAGCGGGCGGGGTACAATGAGCAGTTCTTC.

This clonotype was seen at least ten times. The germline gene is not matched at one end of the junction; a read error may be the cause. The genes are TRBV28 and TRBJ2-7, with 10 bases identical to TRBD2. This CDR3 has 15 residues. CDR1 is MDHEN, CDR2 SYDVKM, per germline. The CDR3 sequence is CASSSASGRAYEQYF. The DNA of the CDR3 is TGTGCCAGCAGTTCCGCCAGCGGGAGGGCCTATGAGCAGTACTTC.

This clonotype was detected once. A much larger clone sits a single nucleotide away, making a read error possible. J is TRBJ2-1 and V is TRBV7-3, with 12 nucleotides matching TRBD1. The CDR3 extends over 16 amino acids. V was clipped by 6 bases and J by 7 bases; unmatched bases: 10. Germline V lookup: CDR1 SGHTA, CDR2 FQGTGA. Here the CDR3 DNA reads TGTGCCAGCAGTTCCACTAGGGACAGGGGGCGAAATGAGCAGTTCTTC. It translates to CASSSTRDRGRNEQFF.

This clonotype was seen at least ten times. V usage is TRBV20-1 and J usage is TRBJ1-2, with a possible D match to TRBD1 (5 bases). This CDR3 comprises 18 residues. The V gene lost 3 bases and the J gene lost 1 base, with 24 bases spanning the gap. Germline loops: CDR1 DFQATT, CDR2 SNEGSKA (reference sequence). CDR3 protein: CSARETPGSTVVNYGYTF. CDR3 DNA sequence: TGCAGTGCTAGGGAGACCCCGGGGTCGACAGTTGTTAACTATGGCTACACCTTC.

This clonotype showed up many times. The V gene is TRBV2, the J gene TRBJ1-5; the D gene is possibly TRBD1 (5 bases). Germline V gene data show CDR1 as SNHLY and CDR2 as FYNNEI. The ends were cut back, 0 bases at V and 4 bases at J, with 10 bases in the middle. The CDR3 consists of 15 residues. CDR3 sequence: CASSEALGENQPQHF. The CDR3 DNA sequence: TGTGCCAGCAGTGAAGCGCTGGGGGAAAATCAGCCCCAGCATTTT.

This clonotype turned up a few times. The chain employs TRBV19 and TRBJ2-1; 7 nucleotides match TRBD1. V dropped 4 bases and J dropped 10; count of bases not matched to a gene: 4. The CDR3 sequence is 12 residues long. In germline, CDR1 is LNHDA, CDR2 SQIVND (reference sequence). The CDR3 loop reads CASSRTGPEQFF. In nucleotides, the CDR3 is TGTGCCAGTAGTAGGACAGGCCCCGAGCAGTTCTTC.

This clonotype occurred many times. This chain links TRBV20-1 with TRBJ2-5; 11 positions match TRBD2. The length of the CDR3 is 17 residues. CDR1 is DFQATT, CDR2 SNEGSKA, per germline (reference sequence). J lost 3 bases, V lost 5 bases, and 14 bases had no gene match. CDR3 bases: TGCAGTGCTCCTACTTTAGCGGGAGGGCCGTACGAAGAGACCCAGTACTTC. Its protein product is CSAPTLAGGPYEETQYF.

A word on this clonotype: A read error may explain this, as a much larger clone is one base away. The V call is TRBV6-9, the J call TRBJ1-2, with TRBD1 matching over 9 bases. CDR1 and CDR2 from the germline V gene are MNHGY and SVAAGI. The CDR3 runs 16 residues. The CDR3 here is CTSSYAGTGNYYGYTF. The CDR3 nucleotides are TGTACCAGCAGTTACGCTGGGACAGGGAATTATTATGGCTACACCTTC.

CDR3 sequence reads: CASRQGANEQYF. The CDR3 nucleotides are TGTGCCAGCAGACAGGGGGCGAACGAGCAGTACTTC. V and J are TRBV11-2 and TRBJ2-7, with 9 bases aligning to TRBD1. Germline CDR1 reads SGHAT; CDR2 reads FQNNGV. The junction had 2 bases not matched to a gene; V was cut back by 6 bases and J by 5 bases. CDR3 length: 12 residues.

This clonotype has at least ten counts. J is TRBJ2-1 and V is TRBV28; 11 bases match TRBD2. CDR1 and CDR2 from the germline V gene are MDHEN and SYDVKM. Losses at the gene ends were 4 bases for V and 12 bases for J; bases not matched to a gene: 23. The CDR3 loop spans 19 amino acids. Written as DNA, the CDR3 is TGTGCCAGCAGTTCTCCCTCGACCGGACTAGCGGGCGTTAGCTGGGGGCAGTTCTTC. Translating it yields CASSSPSTGLAGVSWGQFF.

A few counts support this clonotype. The CDR3 nucleotides read TGCGCCAGCAGCTTGGAGGACCAAGGCCTTTACGAGCAGTACTTC. This encodes CASSLEDQGLYEQYF. The chain joins TRBV5-1 to TRBJ2-7; D ambiguous. The CDR3 covers 15 residues. The V end was cut by 0 bases, the J end by 4 bases, with 14 bases between. The germline gives CDR1 SGHRS, CDR2 YFSETQ.

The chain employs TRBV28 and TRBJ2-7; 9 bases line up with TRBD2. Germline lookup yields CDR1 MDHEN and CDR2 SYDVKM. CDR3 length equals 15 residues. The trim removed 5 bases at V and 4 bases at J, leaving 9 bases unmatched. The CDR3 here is CASSPRGRAVYEQYF. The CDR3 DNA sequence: TGTGCCAGCAGTCCCCGCGGGAGGGCCGTTTACGAGCAGTACTTC. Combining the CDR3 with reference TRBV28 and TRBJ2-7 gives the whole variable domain DVKVTQSSRYLVKRTGEKVFLECVQDMDHENMFWYRQDPGLGLRLIYFSYDVKMKEKGDIPEGYSVSREKKERFSLILESASTNQTSMYLCASSPRGRAVYEQYFGPGTRLTVT.

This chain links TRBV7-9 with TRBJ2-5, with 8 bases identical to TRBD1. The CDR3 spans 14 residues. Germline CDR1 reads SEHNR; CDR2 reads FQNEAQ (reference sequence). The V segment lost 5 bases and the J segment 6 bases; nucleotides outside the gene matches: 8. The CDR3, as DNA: TGTGCCAGCAGCCAGGACAGGGAGATGAAGACCCAGTACTTC. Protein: CASSQDREMKTQYF. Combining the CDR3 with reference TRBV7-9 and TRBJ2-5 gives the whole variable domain DTGVSQNPRHKITKRGQNVTFRCDPISEHNRLYWYRQTLGQGPEFLTYFQNEAQLEKSRLLSDRFSAERPKGSFSTLEIQRTEQGDSAMYLCASSQDREMKTQYFGPGTRLLVL.

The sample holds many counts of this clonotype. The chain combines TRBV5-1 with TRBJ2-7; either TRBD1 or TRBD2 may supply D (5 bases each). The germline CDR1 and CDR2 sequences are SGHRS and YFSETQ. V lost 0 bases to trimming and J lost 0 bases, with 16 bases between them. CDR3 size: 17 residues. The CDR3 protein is CASSLATGTHVSYEQYF. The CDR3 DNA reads TGCGCCAGCAGCTTGGCGACCGGGACGCACGTCTCCTACGAGCAGTACTTC.

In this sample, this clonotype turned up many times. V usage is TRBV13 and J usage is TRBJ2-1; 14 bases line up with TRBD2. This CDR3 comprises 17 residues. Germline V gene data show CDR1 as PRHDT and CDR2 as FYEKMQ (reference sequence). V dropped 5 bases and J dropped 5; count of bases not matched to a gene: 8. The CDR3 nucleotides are TGTGCCAGCAGCCCCGGACTAGCGGGAGGCCTCCACAATGAGCAGTTCTTC. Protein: CASSPGLAGGLHNEQFF.

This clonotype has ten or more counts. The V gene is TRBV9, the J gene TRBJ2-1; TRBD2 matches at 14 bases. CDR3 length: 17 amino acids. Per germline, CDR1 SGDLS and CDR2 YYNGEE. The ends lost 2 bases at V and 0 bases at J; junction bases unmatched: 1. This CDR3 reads CASSVGTSGSSYNEQFF. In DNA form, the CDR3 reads TGTGCCAGCAGCGTTGGGACTAGCGGGAGCTCCTACAATGAGCAGTTCTTC.

Written as DNA, the CDR3 is TGTGCCAGCAGTTGGACAGTCGATAATTCACCCCTCCACTTT. Translation gives CASSWTVDNSPLHF. The chain links TRBV6-1 to TRBJ1-6; weak D call: TRBD1 (6 bases). The CDR3 totals 14 residues. Germline values: CDR1 MNHNS, CDR2 SASEGT. Trimming removed 5 bases from V and 5 bases from J, with 10 bases in between.

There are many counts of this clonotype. As DNA, the CDR3 is TGTGCCAGCAGTGAGAATGACGAGGGGTGGTTCTCCTACGAGCAGTACTTC. Its translation is CASSENDEGWFSYEQYF. The V and J genes are TRBV2 and TRBJ2-7, with D perhaps given as TRBD1 or TRBD2 (5 bases each). This CDR3 comprises 17 residues. With 3 bases removed from V and 0 bases from J, the gap between germline ends came to 18 bases. Germline assignment: CDR1 SNHLY and CDR2 FYNNEI. Combining the CDR3 with reference TRBV2 and TRBJ2-7 gives the whole variable domain EPEVTQTPSHQVTQMGQEVILRCVPISNHLYFYWYRQILGQKVEFLVSFYNNEISEKSEIFDDQFSVERPDGSNFTLKIRSTKLEDSAMYFCASSENDEGWFSYEQYFGPGTRLTVT.

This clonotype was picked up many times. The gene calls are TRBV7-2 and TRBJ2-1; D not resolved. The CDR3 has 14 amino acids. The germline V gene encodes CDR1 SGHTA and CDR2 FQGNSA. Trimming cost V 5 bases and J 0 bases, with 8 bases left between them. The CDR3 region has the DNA TGTGCCAGCAGCCCCTCGCGCTCCTACAATGAGCAGTTCTTC. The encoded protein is CASSPSRSYNEQFF.

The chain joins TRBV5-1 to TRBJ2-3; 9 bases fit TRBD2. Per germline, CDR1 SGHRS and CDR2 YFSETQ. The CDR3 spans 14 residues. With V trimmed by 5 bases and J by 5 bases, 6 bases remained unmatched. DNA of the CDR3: TGCGCCAGCAGTTCAGCGGGAGGCCAAGATACGCAGTATTTT. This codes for CASSSAGGQDTQYF.

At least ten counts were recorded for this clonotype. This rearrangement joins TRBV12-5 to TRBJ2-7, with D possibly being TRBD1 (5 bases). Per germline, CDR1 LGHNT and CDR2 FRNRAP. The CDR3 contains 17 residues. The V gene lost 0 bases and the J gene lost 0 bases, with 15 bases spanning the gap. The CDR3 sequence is CASGLVVGDRSSYEQYF. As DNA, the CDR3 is TGTGCTAGTGGTTTGGTAGTAGGGGATAGGAGCTCCTACGAGCAGTACTTC. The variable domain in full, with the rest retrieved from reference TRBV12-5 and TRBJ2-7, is DARVTQTPRHKVTEMGQEVTMRCQPILGHNTVFWYRQTMMQGLELLAYFRNRAPLDDSGMPKDRFSAEMPDATLATLKIQPSEPRDSAVYFCASGLVVGDRSSYEQYFGPGTRLTVT.